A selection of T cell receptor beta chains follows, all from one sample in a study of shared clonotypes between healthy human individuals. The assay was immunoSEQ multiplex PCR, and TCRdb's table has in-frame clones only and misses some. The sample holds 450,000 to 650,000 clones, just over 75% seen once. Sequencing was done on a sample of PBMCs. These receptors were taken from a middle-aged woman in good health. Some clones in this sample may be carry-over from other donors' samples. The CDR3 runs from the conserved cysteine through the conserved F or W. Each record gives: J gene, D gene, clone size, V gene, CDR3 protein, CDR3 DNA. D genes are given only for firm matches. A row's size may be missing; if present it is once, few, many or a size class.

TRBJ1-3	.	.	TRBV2	CASSDMGYPGNTIYF	TGTGCCAGCAGTGATATGGGCTATCCTGGAAACACCATATATTTT
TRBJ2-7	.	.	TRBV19	CASSPGGSQSYEQYF	TGTGCCAGTAGTCCCGGTGGGAGCCAATCCTACGAGCAGTACTTC
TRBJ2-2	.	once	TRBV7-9	CASSLDIPGENTGELFF	TGTGCCAGCAGCTTAGATATCCCGGGGGAAAACACCGGGGAGCTGTTTTTT
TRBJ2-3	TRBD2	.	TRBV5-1	CASSLGASGGTDTQYF	TGCGCCAGCAGCTTGGGTGCTAGCGGAGGTACAGATACGCAGTATTTT
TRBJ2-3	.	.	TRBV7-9	CASSLVTGNTQYF	TGTGCCAGCAGCTTAGTTACGGGAAATACGCAGTATTTT
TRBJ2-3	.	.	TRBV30	CAWNRGVRADTQYF	TGTGCCTGGAATAGGGGAGTCCGGGCAGATACGCAGTATTTT
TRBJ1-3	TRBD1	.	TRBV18	CASSTGSSGNTIYF	TGTGCCAGCTCGACAGGGAGTTCTGGAAACACCATATATTTT
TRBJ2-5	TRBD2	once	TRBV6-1	CASGVPGLRETQYF	TGTGCCAGCGGGGTCCCGGGACTACGAGAGACCCAGTACTTC
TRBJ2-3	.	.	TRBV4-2	CASSRDDGRSDTQYF	TGTGCCAGCAGCCGGGACGATGGGAGGTCAGATACGCAGTATTTT
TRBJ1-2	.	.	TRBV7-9	CASSLVGNYGYTF	TGTGCCAGCAGCTTAGTGGGAAACTATGGCTACACCTTC
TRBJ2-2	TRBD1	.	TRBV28	CASSYPGGFGGELFF	TGTGCCAGCAGTTACCCAGGGGGCTTCGGCGGGGAGCTGTTTTTT
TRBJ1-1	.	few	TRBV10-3	CAISLEGDTEAFF	TGTGCCATCAGCCTCGAGGGGGACACTGAAGCTTTCTTT
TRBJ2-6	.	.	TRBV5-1	CASGLGGLFNSGANVLTF	TGCGCCAGCGGTTTAGGGGGTCTCTTTAACTCTGGGGCCAACGTCCTGACTTTC
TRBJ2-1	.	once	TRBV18	CASSREGNEQFF	TGTGCCAGCTCCCGTGAGGGTAATGAGCAGTTCTTC
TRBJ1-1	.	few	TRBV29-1	CSGYSTGTIGTEAFF	TGCAGCGGCTACTCGACCGGGACAATAGGCACTGAAGCTTTCTTT
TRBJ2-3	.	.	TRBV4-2	CASSQPRPPGPDTQYF	TGTGCCAGCAGCCAACCAAGACCCCCGGGACCAGATACGCAGTATTTT
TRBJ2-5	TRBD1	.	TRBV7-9	CASSPQDRALETQYF	TGTGCCAGCAGCCCACAGGACAGGGCACTGGAGACCCAGTACTTC
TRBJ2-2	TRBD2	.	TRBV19	CASSITSGRGTGELFF	TGTGCCAGTAGTATAACTAGCGGGAGAGGGACCGGGGAGCTGTTTTTT
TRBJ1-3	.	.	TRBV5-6	CASSSLGRGTGNTIYF	TGTGCCAGCAGCTCCCTTGGGAGGGGCACGGGAAACACCATATATTTT
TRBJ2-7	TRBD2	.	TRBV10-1	CASIGGLAGGPGYEQYF	TGCGCCAGCATAGGGGGGTTAGCGGGAGGGCCAGGCTACGAGCAGTACTTC
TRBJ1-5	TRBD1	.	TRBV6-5	CASSSRGQGVKPQHF	TGTGCCAGCAGTTCCCGGGGACAGGGCGTCAAGCCCCAGCATTTT
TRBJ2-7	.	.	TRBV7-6	CASSLANTYEQYF	TGTGCCAGCAGCTTAGCGAACACCTACGAGCAGTACTTC
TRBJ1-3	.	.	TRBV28	CASSQPSRGNTIYF	TGTGCCAGCAGCCAGCCGAGCAGGGGAAACACCATATATTTT
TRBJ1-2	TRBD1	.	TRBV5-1	CASSNRQGDYGYTF	TGCGCCAGCAGCAACAGACAGGGTGACTATGGCTACACCTTC
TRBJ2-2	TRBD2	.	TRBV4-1	CASSGAGGTTGELFF	TGCGCCAGCAGCGGCGCGGGAGGGACCACCGGGGAGCTGTTTTTT
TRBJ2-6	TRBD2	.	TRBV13	CASSLAGGTPGANVLTF	TGTGCCAGCAGCCTAGCGGGAGGAACCCCTGGGGCCAACGTCCTGACTTTC
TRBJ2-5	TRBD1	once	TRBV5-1	CASSLGQGQETQYF	TGCGCCAGCAGCTTGGGACAGGGACAAGAGACCCAGTACTTC
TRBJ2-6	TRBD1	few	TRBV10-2	CASSEWDRGANVLTF	TGCGCCAGCAGTGAGTGGGACAGAGGGGCCAACGTCCTGACTTTC
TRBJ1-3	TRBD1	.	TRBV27	CASSPDRGPTDGNTIYF	TGTGCCAGCAGTCCGGACAGGGGGCCCACAGATGGAAACACCATATATTTT
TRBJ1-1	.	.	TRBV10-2	CASKSDSPEAFF	TGCGCCAGCAAATCGGACAGCCCTGAAGCTTTCTTT
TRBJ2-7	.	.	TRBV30	CAWSVPGREQYF	TGTGCCTGGAGTGTACCGGGTAGAGAGCAGTACTTC
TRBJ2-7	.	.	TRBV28	CASSHPLAPYEQYF	TGTGCCAGCAGTCATCCCCTAGCTCCCTACGAGCAGTACTTC
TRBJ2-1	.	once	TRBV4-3	CASSQVGLLGVEQFF	TGCGCCAGCAGCCAAGTAGGCCTCTTAGGCGTTGAGCAGTTCTTC
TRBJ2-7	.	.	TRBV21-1	CASSNRTSAGEQYF	TGTGCCAGCAGCAACCGGACTAGCGCTGGCGAGCAGTACTTC
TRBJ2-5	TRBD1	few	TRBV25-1	CASSALDRDQETQYF	TGTGCCAGCAGTGCCCTAGACAGGGATCAAGAGACCCAGTACTTC
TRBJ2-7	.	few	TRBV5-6	CASSSSPASSYEQYF	TGTGCCAGCAGCTCATCGCCTGCGAGCTCCTACGAGCAGTACTTC
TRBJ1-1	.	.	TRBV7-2	CASSLVYAGEAFF	TGTGCCAGCAGCTTAGTTTATGCAGGTGAAGCTTTCTTT
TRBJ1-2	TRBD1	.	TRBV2	CASSPIQGGLGYTF	TGTGCCAGCAGTCCCATTCAGGGGGGGCTTGGCTACACCTTC
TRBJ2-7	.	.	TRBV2	CASSGRYEQYF	TGTGCCAGCAGTGGAAGGTACGAGCAGTACTTC
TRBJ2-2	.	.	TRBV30	CAWSVSPGELFF	TGTGCCTGGAGTGTATCCCCCGGGGAGCTGTTTTTT
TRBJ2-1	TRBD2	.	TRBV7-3	CASSFLASGYNEQFF	TGTGCCAGCAGCTTTTTGGCTAGCGGCTACAATGAGCAGTTCTTC
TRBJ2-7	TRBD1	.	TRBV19	CASSGTGGGEQYF	TGTGCCAGCTCCGGGACAGGGGGCGGCGAGCAGTACTTC
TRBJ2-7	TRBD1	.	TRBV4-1	CASRQVATGSSYEQYF	TGCGCCAGCAGGCAAGTAGCGACAGGGAGCTCCTACGAGCAGTACTTC
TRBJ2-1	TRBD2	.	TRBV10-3	CAISGTLAGVEQFF	TGTGCCATCAGTGGCACCCTAGCGGGAGTCGAGCAGTTCTTC
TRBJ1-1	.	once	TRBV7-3	CASRQGLNTEAFF	TGTGCCAGCAGACAGGGTCTGAACACTGAAGCTTTCTTT
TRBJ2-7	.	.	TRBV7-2	CASSFNPDYEQYF	TGTGCCAGCAGCTTTAACCCAGATTACGAGCAGTACTTC
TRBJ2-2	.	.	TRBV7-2	CASSLVGFGGELFF	TGTGCCAGCAGCTTAGTGGGGTTCGGCGGGGAGCTGTTTTTT
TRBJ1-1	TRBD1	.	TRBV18	CASSPSGGDTEAFF	TGTGCCAGCTCACCATCAGGGGGGGACACTGAAGCTTTCTTT
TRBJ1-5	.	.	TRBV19	CASSIDQFSNQPQHF	TGTGCCAGTAGTATAGATCAGTTTAGCAATCAGCCCCAGCATTTT
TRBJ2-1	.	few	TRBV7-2	CASSLVVESSYNEQFF	TGTGCCAGCAGCTTAGTAGTAGAGAGCTCCTACAATGAGCAGTTCTTC
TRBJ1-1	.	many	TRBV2	CASSGLLNTEAFF	TGTGCCAGCAGTGGGTTGTTGAACACTGAAGCTTTCTTT
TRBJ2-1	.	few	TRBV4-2	CASSQVYGASSYNEQFF	TGTGCCAGCAGCCAAGTCTACGGGGCCAGCTCCTACAATGAGCAGTTCTTC
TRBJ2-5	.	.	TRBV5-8	CASRAGTTQETQYF	TGTGCCAGCAGGGCCGGGACAACACAAGAGACCCAGTACTTC